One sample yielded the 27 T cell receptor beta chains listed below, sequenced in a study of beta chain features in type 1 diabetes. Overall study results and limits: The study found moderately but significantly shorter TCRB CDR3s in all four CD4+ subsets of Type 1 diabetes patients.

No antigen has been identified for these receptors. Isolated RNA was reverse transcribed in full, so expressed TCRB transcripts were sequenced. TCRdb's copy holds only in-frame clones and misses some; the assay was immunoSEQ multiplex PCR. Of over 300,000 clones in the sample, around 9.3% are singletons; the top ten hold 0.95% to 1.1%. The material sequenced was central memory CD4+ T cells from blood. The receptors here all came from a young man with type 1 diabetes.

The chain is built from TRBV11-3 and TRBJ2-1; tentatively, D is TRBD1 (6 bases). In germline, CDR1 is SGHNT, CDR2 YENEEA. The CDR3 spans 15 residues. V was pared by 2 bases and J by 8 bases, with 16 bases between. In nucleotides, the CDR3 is TGTGCCAGCAGCTTATCCCGTAAACAGGGCCATGAGCAGTTCTTC. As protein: CASSLSRKQGHEQFF.

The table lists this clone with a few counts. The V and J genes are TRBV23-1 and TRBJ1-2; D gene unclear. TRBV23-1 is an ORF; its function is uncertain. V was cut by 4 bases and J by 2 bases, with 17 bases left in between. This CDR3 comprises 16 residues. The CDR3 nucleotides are TGCGCCAGCAGTCTTGGCCCCCGCGCGATAAACTATGGCTACACCTTC. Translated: CASSLGPRAINYGYTF.

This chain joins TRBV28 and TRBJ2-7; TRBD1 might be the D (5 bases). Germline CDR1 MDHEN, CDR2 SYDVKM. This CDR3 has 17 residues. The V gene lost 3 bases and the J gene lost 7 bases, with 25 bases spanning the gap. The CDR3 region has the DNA TGTGCCAGCAGTTTCCAGGGCAGGGCCGCCTTGAATTTTGAGCAGTACTTC. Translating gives CASSFQGRAALNFEQYF.

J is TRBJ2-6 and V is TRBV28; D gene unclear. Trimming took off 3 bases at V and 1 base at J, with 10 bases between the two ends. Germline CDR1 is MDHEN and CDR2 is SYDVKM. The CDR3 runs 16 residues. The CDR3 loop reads CASSLYAQSGANVLTF. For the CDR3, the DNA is TGTGCCAGCAGTTTGTACGCCCAGTCTGGGGCCAACGTCCTGACTTTC.

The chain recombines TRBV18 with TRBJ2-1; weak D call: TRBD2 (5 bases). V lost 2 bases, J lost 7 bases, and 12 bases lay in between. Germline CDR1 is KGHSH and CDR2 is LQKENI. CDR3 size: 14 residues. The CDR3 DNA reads TGTGCCAGCTCACCATCGAGCGGTCCGAATGAGCAGTTCTTC. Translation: CASSPSSGPNEQFF.

For the CDR3, the DNA is TGTGCCAGCAGCTATGACAGGGGGCAACACGAGCAGTACTTC. Amino acid sequence: CASSYDRGQHEQYF. V usage is TRBV5-6 and J usage is TRBJ2-7; 10 nucleotides align to TRBD1. CDR1 is SGHDT and CDR2 is YYEEEE in the germline V gene. The CDR3 totals 14 residues. V was pared by 3 bases and J by 5 bases, with 5 bases of the junction left unmatched.

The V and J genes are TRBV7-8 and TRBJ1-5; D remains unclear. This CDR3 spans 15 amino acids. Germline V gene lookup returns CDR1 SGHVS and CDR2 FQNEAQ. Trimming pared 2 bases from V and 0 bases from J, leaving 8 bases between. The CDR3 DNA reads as TGTGCCAGCAGCTTAAGTCGTTATAGCAATCAGCCCCAGCATTTT. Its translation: CASSLSRYSNQPQHF.

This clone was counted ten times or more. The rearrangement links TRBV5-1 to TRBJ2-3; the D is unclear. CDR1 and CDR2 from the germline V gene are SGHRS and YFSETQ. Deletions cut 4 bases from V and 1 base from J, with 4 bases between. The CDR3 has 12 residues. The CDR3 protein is CASSRGTDTQYF. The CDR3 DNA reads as TGCGCCAGCAGCCGTGGCACAGATACGCAGTATTTT.

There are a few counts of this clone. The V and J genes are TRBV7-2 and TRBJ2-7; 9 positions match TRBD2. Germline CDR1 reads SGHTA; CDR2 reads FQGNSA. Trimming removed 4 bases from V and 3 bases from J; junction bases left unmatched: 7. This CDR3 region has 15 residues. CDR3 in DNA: TGTGCCAGCAGCTCTCTAGCGGGGATACTCTACGAGCAGTACTTC. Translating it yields CASSSLAGILYEQYF. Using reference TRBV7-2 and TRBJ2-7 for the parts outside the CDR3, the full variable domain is GAGVSQSPSNKVTEKGKDVELRCDPISGHTALYWYRQSLGQGLEFLIYFQGNSAPDKSGLPSDRFSAERTGGSVSTLTIQRTQQEDSAVYLCASSSLAGILYEQYFGPGTRLTVT.

Written as DNA, the CDR3 is TGCGCCAGCAGCCAAGAAGGAGGGAGAGGCAATCAGCCCCAGCATTTT. Its translation is CASSQEGGRGNQPQHF. This chain connects TRBV4-1 to TRBJ1-5; D gene uncertain. CDR3 length: 16 residues. CDR1 and CDR2 from the germline V gene are MGHRA and YSYEKL. V was clipped by 0 bases and J by 2 bases, with 11 bases between them.

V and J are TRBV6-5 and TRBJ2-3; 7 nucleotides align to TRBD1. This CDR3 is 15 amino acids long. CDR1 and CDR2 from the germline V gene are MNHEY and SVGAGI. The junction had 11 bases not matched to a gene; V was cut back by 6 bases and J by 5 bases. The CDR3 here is CASRTLTRDRDTQYF. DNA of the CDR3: TGTGCCAGCAGGACCCTTACCCGGGACAGAGATACGCAGTATTTT.

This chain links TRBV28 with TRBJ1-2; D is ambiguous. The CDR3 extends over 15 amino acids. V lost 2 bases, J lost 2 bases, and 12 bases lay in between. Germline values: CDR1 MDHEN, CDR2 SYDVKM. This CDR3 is CASSLPRSYNYGYTF. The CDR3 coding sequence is TGTGCCAGCAGTTTACCCCGGTCATACAACTATGGCTACACCTTC.

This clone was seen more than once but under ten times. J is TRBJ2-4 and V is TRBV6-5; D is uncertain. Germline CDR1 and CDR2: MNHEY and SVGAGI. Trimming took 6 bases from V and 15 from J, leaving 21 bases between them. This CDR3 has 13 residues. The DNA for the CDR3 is TGTGCCAGCAGAGCCCTGAACGCGAGGTCCGGGTACTTC. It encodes CASRALNARSGYF.

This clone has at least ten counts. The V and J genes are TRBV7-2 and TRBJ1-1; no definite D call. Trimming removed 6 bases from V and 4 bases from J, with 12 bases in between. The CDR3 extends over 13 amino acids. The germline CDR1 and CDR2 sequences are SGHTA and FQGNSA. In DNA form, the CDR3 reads TGTGCCAGCAGTCGAAGGGCTGGCACTGAAGCTTTCTTT. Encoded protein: CASSRRAGTEAFF.

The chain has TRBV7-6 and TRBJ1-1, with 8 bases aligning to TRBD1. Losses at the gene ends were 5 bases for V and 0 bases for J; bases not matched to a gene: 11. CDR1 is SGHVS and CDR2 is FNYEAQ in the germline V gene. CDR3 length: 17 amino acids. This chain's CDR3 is CASSLGQGAAMNTEAFF. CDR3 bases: TGTGCCAGCAGCCTAGGACAGGGCGCTGCCATGAACACTGAAGCTTTCTTT.

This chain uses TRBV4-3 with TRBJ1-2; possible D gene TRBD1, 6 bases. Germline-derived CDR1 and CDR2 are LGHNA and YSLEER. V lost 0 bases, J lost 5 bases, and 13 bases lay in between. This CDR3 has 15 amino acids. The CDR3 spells CASSQDPGAGYGYTF. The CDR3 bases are TGCGCCAGCAGCCAAGATCCGGGGGCAGGATATGGCTACACCTTC.

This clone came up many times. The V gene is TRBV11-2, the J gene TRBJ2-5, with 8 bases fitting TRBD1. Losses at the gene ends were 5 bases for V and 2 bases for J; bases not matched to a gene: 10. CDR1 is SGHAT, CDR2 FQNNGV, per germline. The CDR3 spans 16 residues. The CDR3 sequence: CASSPRTGLSQETQYF. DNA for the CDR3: TGTGCCAGCAGCCCAAGGACAGGGTTATCGCAAGAGACCCAGTACTTC.

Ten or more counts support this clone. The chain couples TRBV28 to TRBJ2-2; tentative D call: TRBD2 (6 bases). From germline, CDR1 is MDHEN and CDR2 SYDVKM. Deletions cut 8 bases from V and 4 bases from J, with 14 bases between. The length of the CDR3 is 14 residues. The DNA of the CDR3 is TGTGCCAGCCGGGTTGAGGGAGGCACCGGGGAGCTGTTTTTT. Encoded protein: CASRVEGGTGELFF.

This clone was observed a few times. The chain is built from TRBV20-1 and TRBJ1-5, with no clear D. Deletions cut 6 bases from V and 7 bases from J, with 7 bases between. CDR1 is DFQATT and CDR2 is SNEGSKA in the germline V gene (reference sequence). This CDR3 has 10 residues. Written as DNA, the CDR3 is TGCAGTGCAGACGAACAGCCCCAGCATTTT. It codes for CSADEQPQHF.

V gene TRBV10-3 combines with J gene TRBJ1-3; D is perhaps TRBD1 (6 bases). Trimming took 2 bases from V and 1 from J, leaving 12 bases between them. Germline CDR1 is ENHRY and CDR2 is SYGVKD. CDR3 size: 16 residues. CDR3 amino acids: CAISEGGLKSGNTIYF. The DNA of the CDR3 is TGTGCCATCAGTGAGGGGGGGCTTAAGTCTGGAAACACCATATATTTT.

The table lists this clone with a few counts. The CDR3 loop is CASSADAYSNQPQHF. For the CDR3, the DNA is TGTGCCAGCAGCGCCGATGCCTATAGCAATCAGCCCCAGCATTTT. The chain employs TRBV9 and TRBJ1-5; D is unresolved. Germline V gene sequence: CDR1 SGDLS, CDR2 YYNGEE. V shed 3 bases and J shed 0 bases, with 10 bases lying between them. The CDR3 consists of 15 residues.

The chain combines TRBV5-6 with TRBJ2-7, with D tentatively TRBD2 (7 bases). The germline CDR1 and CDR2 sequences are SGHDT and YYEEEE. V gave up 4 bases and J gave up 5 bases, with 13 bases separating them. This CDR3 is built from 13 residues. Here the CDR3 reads CASSHRGAHEQYF. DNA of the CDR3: TGTGCCAGCAGCCACCGGGGGGCCCACGAGCAGTACTTC. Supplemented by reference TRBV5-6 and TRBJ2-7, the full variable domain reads DAGVTQSPTHLIKTRGQQVTLRCSPKSGHDTVSWYQQALGQGPQFIFQYYEEEERQRGNFPDRFSGHQFPNYSSELNVNALLLGDSALYLCASSHRGAHEQYFGPGTRLTVT.

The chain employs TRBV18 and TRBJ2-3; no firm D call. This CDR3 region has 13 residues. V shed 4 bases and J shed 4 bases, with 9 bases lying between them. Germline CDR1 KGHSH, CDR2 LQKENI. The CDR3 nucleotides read TGTGCCAGCTCACTAAGCCTCGCAGATACGCAGTATTTT. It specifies CASSLSLADTQYF.

The CDR3 sequence is CASTSPSGGQETQYF. CDR3 nucleotide sequence: TGTGCCAGCACCTCGCCTAGCGGGGGGCAAGAGACCCAGTACTTC. This rearrangement joins TRBV7-2 to TRBJ2-5; TRBD2 matches at 11 bases. This CDR3 is built from 15 residues. The trim removed 7 bases at V and 2 bases at J, leaving 6 bases unmatched. In germline, CDR1 is SGHTA, CDR2 FQGNSA.

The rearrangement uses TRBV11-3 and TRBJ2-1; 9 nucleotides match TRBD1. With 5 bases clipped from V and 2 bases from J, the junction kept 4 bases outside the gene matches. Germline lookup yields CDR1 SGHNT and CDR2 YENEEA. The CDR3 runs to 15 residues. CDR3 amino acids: CASSPGTGPYNEQFF. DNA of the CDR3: TGTGCCAGCAGCCCCGGGACAGGGCCCTACAATGAGCAGTTCTTC.

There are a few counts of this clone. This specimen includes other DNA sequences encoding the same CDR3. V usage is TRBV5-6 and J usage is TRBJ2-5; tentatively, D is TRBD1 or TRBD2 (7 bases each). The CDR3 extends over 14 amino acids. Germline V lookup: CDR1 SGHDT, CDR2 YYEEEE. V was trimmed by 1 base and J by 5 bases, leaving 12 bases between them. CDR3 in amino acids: CASSLRQGGETQYF. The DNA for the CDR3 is TGTGCCAGCAGCTTGAGACAGGGAGGGGAGACCCAGTACTTC.

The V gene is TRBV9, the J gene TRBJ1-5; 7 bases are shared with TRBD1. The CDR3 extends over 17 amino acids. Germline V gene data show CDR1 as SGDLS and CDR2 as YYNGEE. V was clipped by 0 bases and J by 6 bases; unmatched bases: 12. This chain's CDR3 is CASSVEGQGGLAQPQHF. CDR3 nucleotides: TGTGCCAGCAGCGTAGAGGGTCAGGGGGGGCTGGCTCAGCCCCAGCATTTT.